The present entry profiles one T cell receptor beta chain with its context. Original processing notes: Reference gene primer amplification yielded estimated nucleated cell counts. The repertoire was sequenced with immunoSEQ multiplex PCR; TCRdb's copy has only in-frame clones and lacks some. V and J calls and clone size follow that table, whereas D and trimming were derived from the DNA. Here the sample spans 110,000 or so clones, 86% being singletons. The sample belongs to a study of blood T cell repertoires in COVID-19. Background on the study: COVID-19 samples, acute and convalescent, were from the United States, Italy and Spain. T cells, B-cell-depleted T cells, or PBMCs supplied cDNA or gDNA.

The germline V gene has CDR1 MNHEY and CDR2 SMNVEV (reference sequence). With 1 base clipped from V and 3 bases from J, the junction kept 6 bases outside the gene matches. CDR3 length: 16 residues. The TCR was taken from a man aged 65 to 79 who had recovered from COVID-19. This chain connects TRBV27 to TRBJ2-3, with 8 bases lining up with TRBD1. The sequencing input was peripheral blood. The CDR3 is CASSLYRDRFTDTQYF. The CDR3 DNA follows: TGTGCCAGCAGTTTATATAGGGACAGGTTTACAGATACGCAGTATTTT.